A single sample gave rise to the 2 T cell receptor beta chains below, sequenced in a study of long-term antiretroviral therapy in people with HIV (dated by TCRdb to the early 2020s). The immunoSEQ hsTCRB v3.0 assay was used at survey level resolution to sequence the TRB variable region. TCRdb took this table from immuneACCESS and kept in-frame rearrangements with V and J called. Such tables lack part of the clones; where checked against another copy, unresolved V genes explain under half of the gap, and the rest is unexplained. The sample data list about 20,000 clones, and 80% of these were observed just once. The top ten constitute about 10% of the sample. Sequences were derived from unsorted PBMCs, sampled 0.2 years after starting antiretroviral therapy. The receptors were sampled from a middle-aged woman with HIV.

The CDR3 DNA is TGTGCCAGCTCCTGGACAGGGGCGCGCACAGATACGCAGTATTTT. Translated, it gives CASSWTGARTDTQYF. The chain is built from TRBV18 and TRBJ2-3, with TRBD1 matching 9 bases. CDR1 is KGHSH, CDR2 LQKENI, per germline. The CDR3 contains 15 residues. Unmatched junction bases numbered 5, after V lost 6 bases and J lost 1 base.

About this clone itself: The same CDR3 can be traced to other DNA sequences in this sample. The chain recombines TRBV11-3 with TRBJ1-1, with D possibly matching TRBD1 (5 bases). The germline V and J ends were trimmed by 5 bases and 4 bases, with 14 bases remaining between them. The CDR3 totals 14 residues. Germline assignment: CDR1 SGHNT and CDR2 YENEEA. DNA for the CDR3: TGTGCCAGCAGCCCCCGGCAGGGTGGCACTGAAGCTTTCTTT. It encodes CASSPRQGGTEAFF. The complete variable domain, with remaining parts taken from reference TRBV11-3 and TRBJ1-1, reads EAGVVQSPRYKIIEKKQPVAFWCNPISGHNTLYWYLQNLGQGPELLIRYENEEAVDDSQLPKDRFSAERLKGVDSTLKIQPAELGDSAVYLCASSPRQGGTEAFFGQGTRLTVV.